A single sample gave rise to the 2 T cell receptor beta chains below, sequenced in a study of blood T cell repertoires in COVID-19. Assay: immunoSEQ multiplex PCR; the TCRdb copy retains only in-frame clones and omits some. The sample carries a few hundred thousand clones, roughly 90% recorded once. The sample consisted of PBMCs or T cells enriched from blood (not recorded which). These receptors came from a woman between 35 and 50 years old who had recovered from COVID-19.

Remarks on this clone: This same CDR3 is encoded by further DNA sequences in the sample. The V call is TRBV29-1, the J call TRBJ1-2; possibly TRBD1 for D (5 bases). V lost 6 bases to trimming and J lost 2 bases, with 13 bases between them. Per the germline V gene, CDR1 is SQVTM and CDR2 is ANQGSEA. The CDR3 is made up of 13 amino acids. The DNA for the CDR3 is TGCAGCGTCGCGGGACGAGCGAACTATGGCTACACCTTC. It encodes CSVAGRANYGYTF.

This chain connects TRBV2 to TRBJ1-4; D is unresolved. Germline CDR1 reads SNHLY; CDR2 reads FYNNEI. V dropped 4 bases and J dropped 5 bases, with 8 bases sitting between them. CDR3 length: 13 residues. CDR3 in DNA: TGTGCCAGCAGTGGTACAGAGAATGAAAAACTGTTTTTT. It codes for CASSGTENEKLFF.